A selection of T cell receptor beta chains follows, all from one sample in a study of patients and donors after allogeneic stem cell transplantation. Via MiXCR, TCRdb re-called the RT-PCR reads, giving one row per CDR3 protein. The data show about 960,000 distinct CDR3 sequences, with more than 15% seen just once and about 6% held by the top ten. Sequenced sample: blood, either unsorted or a sorted T cell fraction (not recorded which). The receptors were gathered from a human donor who was either an allogeneic HSCT recipient or a stem cell or donor lymphocyte infusion donor (not recorded which). It is not recorded whose cells these are; they may come from a transplant donor. Each CDR3 is given without its conserved first and last residue.

v_call,j_call,cdr3_aa
TRBV12-3/TRBV12-4,TRBJ1-1,ASSSTDTEAF
TRBV10-3,TRBJ2-1,ALAKPSGEQF
TRBV20-1,TRBJ1-5,SARDQGGANQPQH
TRBV7-9,TRBJ1-2,ASSLTPTGLRYGYT
TRBV14,TRBJ2-7,ASSQEEAQHYEQY
TRBV4-1,TRBJ2-2,ASSQEGSASTGELF
TRBV9,TRBJ1-1,ASSFPGQGRTEAF
TRBV5-1,TRBJ1-1,ASSPSFPDWPEAF
TRBV12-3/TRBV12-4,TRBJ2-2,ASSNRPSTGTGELF
TRBV7-2,TRBJ2-1,ASSLVGLLKF
TRBV29-1,TRBJ2-7,SVVRGRQY
TRBV19,TRBJ2-1,ASSIDSGNSYNEQF
TRBV20-1,TRBJ2-4,SAGPGSLAKNIQY
TRBV12-3/TRBV12-4,TRBJ2-7,ASSPSQLAGEQY
TRBV7-8,TRBJ2-7,ASSLVDGDYEQY
TRBV7-6,TRBJ2-3,ASRLTGRTDTQY
TRBV12-3/TRBV12-4,TRBJ1-5,ASSLFREDQPQH
TRBV6-5,TRBJ2-7,ASSYGPGRSYEQY
TRBV11-3,TRBJ2-2,ASSPGQGSGELF
TRBV7-6,TRBJ1-1,ASSRGLLNTEAF